What follows are 9 T cell receptor beta chains derived from one specimen sequenced in a study of human T cells and chemical hapten exposure. TCRdb analysed the RACE reads with MiXCR anew, one entry per CDR3 protein. Among about 380,000 distinct CDR3 sequences, roughly 5% were seen once, and the ten largest hold around 2.6%. The time point denotes: pre-sensitization, week 0. Documented treatment: therapeutic diphenylcyclopropenone sensitization with weekly scalp DPC. The sequences come from whole blood, collected in connection with sensitization to the hapten diphenylcyclopropenone (DPC). The receptor set was obtained from a woman between 45 and 60 years old with alopecia areata. Some clones in this sample may be carry-over from other donors' samples.

This clonotype was found many times. The CDR3 nucleotides read TGTGCCAGCGGTACCCCGGGCGCCCAACTCGGCTACGAGCAGTACTTC. Translating it yields CASGTPGAQLGYEQYF. The chain is built from TRBV28 and TRBJ2-7; D is undetermined. Per germline, CDR1 MDHEN and CDR2 SYDVKM. With 8 bases removed from V and 3 bases from J, the gap between germline ends came to 23 bases. The length of the CDR3 is 16 residues.

This clonotype was found a few times. V gene TRBV28 combines with J gene TRBJ1-1, with D unclear. CDR3 length: 9 residues. Germline V gene lookup returns CDR1 MDHEN and CDR2 SYDVKM. Trimming removed 9 bases at V and 7 bases at J, with 6 bases between. CDR3: CARRREAFF. Here the CDR3 DNA reads TGTGCCAGGCGACGTGAAGCTTTCTTT.

The chain is built from TRBV9 and TRBJ2-2; 11 bases align to TRBD2. Germline assignment: CDR1 SGDLS and CDR2 YYNGEE. The CDR3 has 17 amino acids. Trimming at V came to 3 bases and at J to 6 bases, leaving 10 bases not matched to a gene. The CDR3 bases are TGTGCCAGCAGCGGGGGAGGGACTAGCGGAAGAGCCGGGGAGCTGTTTTTT. As protein: CASSGGGTSGRAGELFF.

This clonotype has just a few counts. This rearrangement joins TRBV10-3 to TRBJ1-1; 10 bases fit TRBD1. With V trimmed by 4 bases and J by 6 bases, 2 bases remained unmatched. Germline CDR1 and CDR2: ENHRY and SYGVKD. The CDR3 sequence is 13 residues long. The CDR3 loop reads CAISGGQGPEAFF. The CDR3 DNA sequence: TGTGCCATCAGTGGGGGACAGGGGCCTGAAGCTTTCTTT.

This clonotype was counted at least ten times. The chain carries TRBV5-1 and TRBJ1-4; a weak D match, TRBD1 (5 bases). Trimming took 4 bases from V and 0 from J, leaving 13 bases between them. The CDR3 totals 16 residues. Germline V gene data show CDR1 as SGHRS and CDR2 as YFSETQ. CDR3 residues: CASSGRGTATNEKLFF. In nucleotides, the CDR3 is TGCGCCAGCAGCGGACGGGGGACCGCAACTAATGAAAAACTGTTTTTT.

This clonotype was counted at least ten times. This chain links TRBV11-2 with TRBJ1-2; no definite D call. The length of the CDR3 is 13 residues. CDR1 SGHAT and CDR2 FQNNGV come from the germline V gene. V lost 1 base and J lost 8, with 11 bases in between. The CDR3 region is CASSLGASRGYTF. CDR3 DNA sequence: TGTGCCAGCAGCTTAGGTGCCTCCCGGGGCTACACCTTC.

The table lists this clonotype with many counts. The chain joins TRBV12-3 or TRBV12-4 to TRBJ1-2, with a tentative D call TRBD1 (5 bases). The CDR3 consists of 15 residues. Trimming removed 5 bases at V and 6 bases at J, with 19 bases between. CDR3 DNA: TGTGCCAGCAGTAGGTCGGGTCCCGGCAGGGATGGCTACACCTTC. Encoded protein: CASSRSGPGRDGYTF.

This clonotype was found a few times. V is TRBV4-2 and J is TRBJ2-1, with 12 bases matching TRBD2. Trimming cost V 1 base and J 8 bases; bases outside gene matches: 3. Germline lookup yields CDR1 LGHNA and CDR2 YNFKEQ. The CDR3 contains 15 residues. The CDR3 spells CASSQGLAGAYEQFF. CDR3 nucleotides: TGTGCCAGCAGCCAAGGACTAGCGGGAGCCTATGAGCAGTTCTTC.

This clonotype was counted ten times or more. The chain is built from TRBV10-3 and TRBJ2-3; D is undetermined. V shed 6 bases and J shed 0 bases, with 7 bases lying between them. The length of the CDR3 is 13 residues. From germline, CDR1 is ENHRY and CDR2 SYGVKD. CDR3 coding DNA: TGTGCCATCAGCCCTCACAGCACAGATACGCAGTATTTT. The encoded protein is CAISPHSTDTQYF.